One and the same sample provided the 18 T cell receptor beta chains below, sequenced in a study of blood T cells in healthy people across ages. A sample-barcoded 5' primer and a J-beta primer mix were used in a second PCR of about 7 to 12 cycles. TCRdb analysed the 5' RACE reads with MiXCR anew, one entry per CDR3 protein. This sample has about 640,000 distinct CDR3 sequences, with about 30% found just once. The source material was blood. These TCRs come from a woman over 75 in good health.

The CDR3 reads CASSRDRVATNEKLFF. CDR3 DNA: TGTGCCAGCTCCCGAGACAGGGTGGCGACTAATGAAAAACTGTTTTTT. The chain joins TRBV18 to TRBJ1-4, with 7 nucleotides matching TRBD1. CDR1 is KGHSH and CDR2 is LQKENI in the germline V gene. V lost 6 bases and J lost 2; bases outside the gene matches: 9. This CDR3 is 16 amino acids long.

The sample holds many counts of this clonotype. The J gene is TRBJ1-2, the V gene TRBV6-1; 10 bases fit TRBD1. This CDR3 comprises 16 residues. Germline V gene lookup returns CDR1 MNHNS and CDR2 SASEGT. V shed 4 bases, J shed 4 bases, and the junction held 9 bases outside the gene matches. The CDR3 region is CASSARQGARPYGYTF. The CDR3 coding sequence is TGTGCCAGCAGTGCCAGACAGGGGGCGCGTCCCTATGGCTACACCTTC.

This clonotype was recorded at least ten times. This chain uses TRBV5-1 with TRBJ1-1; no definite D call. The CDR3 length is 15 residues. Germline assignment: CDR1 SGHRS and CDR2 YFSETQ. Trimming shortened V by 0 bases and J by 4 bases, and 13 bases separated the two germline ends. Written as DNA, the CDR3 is TGCGCCAGCAGCTTGGAGAGGTTTGGACGCACTGAAGCTTTCTTT. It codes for CASSLERFGRTEAFF.

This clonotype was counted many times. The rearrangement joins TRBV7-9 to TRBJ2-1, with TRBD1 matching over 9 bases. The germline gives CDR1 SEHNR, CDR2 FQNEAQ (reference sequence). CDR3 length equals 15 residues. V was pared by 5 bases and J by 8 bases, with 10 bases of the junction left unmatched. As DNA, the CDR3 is TGTGCCAGCAGCCGTACCTTGGACAGGGGAGATGAGCAGTTCTTC. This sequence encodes CASSRTLDRGDEQFF.

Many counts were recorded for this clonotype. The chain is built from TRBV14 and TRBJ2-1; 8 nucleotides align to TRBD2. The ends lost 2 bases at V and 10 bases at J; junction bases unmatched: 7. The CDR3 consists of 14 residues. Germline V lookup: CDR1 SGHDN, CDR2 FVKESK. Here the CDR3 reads CASSQYAGGGEQFF. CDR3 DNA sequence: TGTGCCAGCAGCCAATATGCGGGGGGAGGCGAGCAGTTCTTC.

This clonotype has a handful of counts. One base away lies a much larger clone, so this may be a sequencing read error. CDR3 bases: TGTGCCTGGAGTGTAGGTTCGACTGAGCAGTACTTC. Translated: CAWSVGSTEQYF. The J gene is TRBJ2-5, the V gene TRBV30; unclear D gene. Per germline, CDR1 GTSNPN and CDR2 SVGIG (reference sequence). V lost 0 bases and J 11 bases, leaving 13 bases between the germline ends. The CDR3 loop spans 12 amino acids.

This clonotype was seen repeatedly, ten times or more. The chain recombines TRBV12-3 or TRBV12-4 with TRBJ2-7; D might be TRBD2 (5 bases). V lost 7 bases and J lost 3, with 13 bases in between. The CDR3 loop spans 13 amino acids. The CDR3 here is CASTSLGDYEQYF. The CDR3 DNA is TGTGCCAGCACCTCACTCGGGGACTACGAGCAGTACTTC.

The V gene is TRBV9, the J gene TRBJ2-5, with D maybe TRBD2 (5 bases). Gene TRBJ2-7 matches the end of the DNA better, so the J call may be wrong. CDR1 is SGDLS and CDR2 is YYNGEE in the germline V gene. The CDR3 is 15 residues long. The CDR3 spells CASSGGHGIWDEQYF. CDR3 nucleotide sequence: TGTGCCAGCAGCGGGGGTCACGGGATATGGGACGAGCAGTACTTC.

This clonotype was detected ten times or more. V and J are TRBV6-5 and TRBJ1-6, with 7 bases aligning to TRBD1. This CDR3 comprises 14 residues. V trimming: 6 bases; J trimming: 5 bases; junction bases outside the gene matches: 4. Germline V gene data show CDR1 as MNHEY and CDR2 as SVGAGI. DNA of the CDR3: TGTGCCAGCAGGAGACAGGGAAATAATTCACCCCTCCACTTT. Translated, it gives CASRRQGNNSPLHF.

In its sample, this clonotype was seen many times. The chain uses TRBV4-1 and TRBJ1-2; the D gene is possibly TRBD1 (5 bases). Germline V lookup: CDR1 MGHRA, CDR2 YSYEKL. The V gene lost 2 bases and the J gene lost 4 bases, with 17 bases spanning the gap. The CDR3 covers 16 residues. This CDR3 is CASSQTLQGSAYGYTF. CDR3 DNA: TGCGCCAGCAGCCAAACACTTCAGGGCAGCGCCTATGGCTACACCTTC.

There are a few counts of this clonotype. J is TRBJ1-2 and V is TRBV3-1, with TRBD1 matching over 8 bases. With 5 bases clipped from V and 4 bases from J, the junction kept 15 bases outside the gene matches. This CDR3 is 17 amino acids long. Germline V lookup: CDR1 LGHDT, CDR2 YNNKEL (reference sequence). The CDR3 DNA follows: TGTGCCAGCAGCTCTGACAGGGGCGCAAGGGACGGCTATGGCTACACCTTC. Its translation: CASSSDRGARDGYGYTF.

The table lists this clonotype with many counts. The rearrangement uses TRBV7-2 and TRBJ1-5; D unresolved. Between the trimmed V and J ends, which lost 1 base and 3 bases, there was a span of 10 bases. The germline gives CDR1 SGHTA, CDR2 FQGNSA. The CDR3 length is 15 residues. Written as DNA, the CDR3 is TGTGCCAGCAGCTTAGTCGGGCAGCCCAATCAGCCCCAGCATTTT. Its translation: CASSLVGQPNQPQHF.

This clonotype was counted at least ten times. The CDR3, as DNA: TGTGCCAGCAGTTACGGACAGGGGACCTATGGCTACACCTTC. Amino acids: CASSYGQGTYGYTF. V and J are TRBV6-6 and TRBJ1-2; TRBD1 agrees at 9 bases. V lost 2 bases, J lost 4 bases, and 2 bases stayed unmatched. This CDR3 comprises 14 residues. Germline-derived CDR1 and CDR2 are MNHNY and SVGAGI (reference sequence).

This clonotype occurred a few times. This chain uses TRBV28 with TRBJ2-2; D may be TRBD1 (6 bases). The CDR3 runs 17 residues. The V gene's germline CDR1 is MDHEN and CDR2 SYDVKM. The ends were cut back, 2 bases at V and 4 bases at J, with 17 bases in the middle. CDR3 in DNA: TGTGCCAGCAGTTTACGGCCCGTTGGCAGGGGCACCGGGGAGCTGTTTTTT. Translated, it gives CASSLRPVGRGTGELFF. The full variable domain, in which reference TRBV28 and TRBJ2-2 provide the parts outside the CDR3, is DVKVTQSSRYLVKRTGEKVFLECVQDMDHENMFWYRQDPGLGLRLIYFSYDVKMKEKGDIPEGYSVSREKKERFSLILESASTNQTSMYLCASSLRPVGRGTGELFFGEGSRLTVL.

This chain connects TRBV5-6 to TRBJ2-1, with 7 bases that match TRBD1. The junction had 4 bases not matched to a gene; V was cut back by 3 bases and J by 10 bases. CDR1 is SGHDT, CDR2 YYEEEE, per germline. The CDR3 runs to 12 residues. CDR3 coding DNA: TGTGCCAGCAGCTACGACAGGGAAGAGCAGTTCTTC. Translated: CASSYDREEQFF.

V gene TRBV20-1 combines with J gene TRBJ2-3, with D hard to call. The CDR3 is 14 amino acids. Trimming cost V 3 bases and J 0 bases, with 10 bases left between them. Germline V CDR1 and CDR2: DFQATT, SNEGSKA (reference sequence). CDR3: CSARAFFSTDTQYF. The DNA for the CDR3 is TGCAGTGCTAGGGCCTTCTTTAGCACAGATACGCAGTATTTT.

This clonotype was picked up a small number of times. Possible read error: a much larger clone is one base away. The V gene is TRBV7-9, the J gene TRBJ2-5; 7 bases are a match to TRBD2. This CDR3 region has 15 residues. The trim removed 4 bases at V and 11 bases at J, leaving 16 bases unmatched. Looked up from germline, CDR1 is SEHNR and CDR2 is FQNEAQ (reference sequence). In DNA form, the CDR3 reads TGTGCCAGCAGCTGGGGGAGGGTAGGCCCCAATGAGCAGTACTTC. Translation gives CASSWGRVGPNEQYF.

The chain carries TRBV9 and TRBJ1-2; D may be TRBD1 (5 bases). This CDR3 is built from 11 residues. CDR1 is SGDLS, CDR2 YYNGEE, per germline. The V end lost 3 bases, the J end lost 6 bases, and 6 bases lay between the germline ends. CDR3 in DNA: TGTGCCAGCAGCGCAGGGCATGGCTACACCTTC. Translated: CASSAGHGYTF.